The source of this T cell receptor (beta chain) is a study of T cell responses to AZD1222 COVID-19 vaccine. Findings of the study overall: Scientists sampled the repertoires only once the peak T cell response had passed. Spike-specific TCR breadth and depth grew following two AZD1222 doses. Baseline seropositives among AZD1222 recipients totaled only five to seven.

The protocol was immunoSEQ multiplex PCR, while the TCRdb copy is restricted to in-frame clones and leaves out a portion. The profile shows 85,000 to 130,000 clones, roughly 90% of them singletons. Germline-derived CDR1 and CDR2 are LNHDA and SQIVND (reference sequence). The CDR3 length is 13 residues. V was shortened by 5 bases and J by 7 bases, with 14 bases between the two germline ends. Notes on this clone: No antigen is known for it.

The sequencing used peripheral blood, collected on day 0 of AZD1222 vaccination. J is TRBJ2-5 and V is TRBV19; D may be TRBD1 (5 bases). This clonotype was obtained from an adult in good health. In DNA form, the CDR3 reads TGTGCCAGTAGTGTTACAGGAATCGGGACCCAGTACTTC. Protein: CASSVTGIGTQYF.